The rows below give T cell receptor beta chains drawn from one sample of a study of T cells in narcolepsy. TCRdb's table, derived via immunoSEQ multiplex PCR, lists solely in-frame clones and lacks some. The table records around 18,000 clones, 72% of them present only once. Material for sequencing was CD45RA- memory CD8+ T cells from PBMCs. The receptors stem from a human donor with narcolepsy. Each CDR3 is given with its conserved first and last residue. The order of the fields is V gene, J gene, D gene, clone size, CDR3 DNA, CDR3 protein. A D gene is named only where the DNA matches it firmly. Clone size is shown for a subset of rows, as once, few, many or a class of expanded clone.

TRBV9	TRBJ2-3	-	-	TGTGCCAGCAGGGGACTTTCAGATACGCAGTATTTT	CASRGLSDTQYF
TRBV29-1	TRBJ2-7	-	-	TGCAGCGTTGGATTTGAGGGACTCGAGCAGTACTTC	CSVGFEGLEQYF
TRBV6-5	TRBJ2-3	TRBD2	-	TGTGCCAGCAGTTCGGGAGGGCCAGTTACGCAGTATTTT	CASSSGGPVTQYF
TRBV7-8	TRBJ2-7	-	few	TGTGCCAGCAGCTTACGCAGGGCAGCCTACGAGCAGTACTTC	CASSLRRAAYEQYF
TRBV6-1	TRBJ2-7	-	-	TGTGCCAGCACCCTTACGGGGGACGGCTACGAGCAGTACTTC	CASTLTGDGYEQYF
TRBV2	TRBJ1-2	-	-	TGTGCCAGCAGTAGACCAGACAGGAGGAGCTATGGCTACACCTTC	CASSRPDRRSYGYTF
TRBV9	TRBJ2-7	-	few	TGTGCCAGCAGCGTAGCTGCAGAGAGCTCCTACGAGCAGTACTTC	CASSVAAESSYEQYF
TRBV28	TRBJ1-2	-	-	TGTGCCAGCAGACCGACAGAGGACAACTATGGCTACACCTTC	CASRPTEDNYGYTF
TRBV7-9	TRBJ2-1	-	-	TGTGCCAGCAGCGGTAGACTTGGCAGCTCCTACAATGAGCAGTTCTTC	CASSGRLGSSYNEQFF
TRBV29-1	TRBJ2-1	-	few	TGCAGCGTTGAAGATTCCGGGACTTTCAATGAGCAGTTCTTC	CSVEDSGTFNEQFF
TRBV11-2	TRBJ2-1	TRBD1	-	TGTGCCAGCAGCTTCCCGACAGGGCGGAGGAGCTCCTACAATGAGCAGTTCTTC	CASSFPTGRRSSYNEQFF
TRBV11-2	TRBJ2-5	-	-	TGTGCCAGCAGCTTACCCACCGGGAGAGAGAGAGAGACCCAGTACTTC	CASSLPTGRERETQYF
TRBV27	TRBJ2-3	-	-	TGTGCCAGCAGTCCTTTAGGGCTAGTAACAGATACGCAGTATTTT	CASSPLGLVTDTQYF
TRBV6-5	TRBJ1-1	TRBD1	-	TGTGCCAGCAGCTCCTTGACAGGGCTCGACACTGAAGCTTTCTTT	CASSSLTGLDTEAFF
TRBV27	TRBJ2-5	-	-	TGTGCCAGCAGTTCAACGTACGGGGAGTTACCAGAGACCCAGTACTTC	CASSSTYGELPETQYF
TRBV4-1	TRBJ1-6	TRBD1	-	TGCGTCAGCAGTCCCGGGACAGAAGTTCCACCCCTCCACTTT	CVSSPGTEVPPLHF
TRBV27	TRBJ1-2	-	-	TGTGCCAGCAGTTTACATTCGCTGGCAGGGCCTCTCTATGGCTACACCTTC	CASSLHSLAGPLYGYTF
TRBV28	TRBJ1-2	-	-	TGTGCCAGCAGTTTAGATTGGGGGGGCGCTGGATATGGCTACACCTTC	CASSLDWGGAGYGYTF
TRBV6-5	TRBJ2-7	-	-	TGTGCCACCTCCTTTGGGATTTCCTACGAGCAGTACTTC	CATSFGISYEQYF
TRBV6-1	TRBJ2-7	-	-	TGTGCCAGCAATTACGGGGACGGCTACGAGCAGTACTTC	CASNYGDGYEQYF
TRBV10-3	TRBJ1-1	-	-	TGTGCCATCACTACCCACCGGATAACGTACACTGAAGCTTTCTTT	CAITTHRITYTEAFF
TRBV6-5	TRBJ2-3	-	once	TGTGCCAGCAGTTACCCAGCGAGCGGCCAAGATACGCAGTATTTT	CASSYPASGQDTQYF
TRBV7-8	TRBJ1-1	-	-	TGTGCCAGCAGCCCGTGGACAGAAAAGAACACTGAAGCTTTCTTT	CASSPWTEKNTEAFF
TRBV4-1	TRBJ1-1	-	-	TGCGCCAGCAGCCAAGAGAGGGGGAACACTGAAGCTTTCTTT	CASSQERGNTEAFF
TRBV2	TRBJ2-7	TRBD2	-	TGTGCCAGCAGTGCCGGGACTAGCGGCGACTACGAGCAGTACTTC	CASSAGTSGDYEQYF
TRBV9	TRBJ2-7	-	-	TGTGCCAGCAGCTCGGGACATTTCGAGCAGTACTTC	CASSSGHFEQYF
TRBV12-5	TRBJ2-1	-	-	TGTGCTAGTGAGTATATCGACCCTGGTGAGCAGTTCTTC	CASEYIDPGEQFF
TRBV9	TRBJ2-1	TRBD1	-	TGTGCCAGCAGCCCTTGGACAGGGACGGCCGGCAATGAGCAGTTCTTC	CASSPWTGTAGNEQFF
TRBV27	TRBJ1-2	-	-	TGTGCCAGCAGTCCGGGGCCGAACTATGGCTACACCTTC	CASSPGPNYGYTF
TRBV2	TRBJ2-7	-	-	TGTGCCAGCAGGGAGGATGGGACACTTCCCTACGAGCAGTACTTC	CASREDGTLPYEQYF
TRBV27	TRBJ2-6	-	few	TGTGCCAGCAGTTTTTGGGGGGCGGGGGGGGCCAACGTCCTGACTTTC	CASSFWGAGGANVLTF
TRBV5-6	TRBJ1-1	-	-	TGTGCCAGCAGCTTGGGGGCGCGGAACACTGAAGCTTTCTTT	CASSLGARNTEAFF
TRBV2	TRBJ2-3	-	-	TGTGCCAGCGAGGACAGCACAGATACGCAGTATTTT	CASEDSTDTQYF
TRBV13	TRBJ2-2	-	-	TGTGCCAGCAGCTTAGGACAAGTCGGTAGGGCAAACACCGGGGAGCTGTTTTTT	CASSLGQVGRANTGELFF
TRBV5-6	TRBJ2-7	-	-	TGTGCCAGCAGCTTCCTCGCCGAGGTGACCTACGAGCAGTACTTC	CASSFLAEVTYEQYF
TRBV25-1	TRBJ2-5	-	-	TGTGCCAGCAGGACCCCTGAGACCCAGTACTTC	CASRTPETQYF
TRBV6-6	TRBJ2-1	TRBD2	-	TGTGCCAGCAGTTACTCTGGGGACTACCAGTTCTTC	CASSYSGDYQFF
TRBV6-5	TRBJ1-1	-	-	TGTGCCAGCAGTCTGACAGGAAACATGAACACTGAAGCTTTCTTT	CASSLTGNMNTEAFF
TRBV12-5	TRBJ2-1	-	-	TGTGCTAGTGGTCCTCCAGGGACGTCGAGCTCCTACAATGAGCAGTTCTTC	CASGPPGTSSSYNEQFF
TRBV11-3	TRBJ1-1	-	-	TGTGCCAGCAGCTCCACAGTAAACACTGAAGCTTTCTTT	CASSSTVNTEAFF
TRBV19	TRBJ2-5	TRBD1	-	TGTGCCAGTAGTATTGGGACAGGGGGCTTGATTATGCAAGAGACCCAGTACTTC	CASSIGTGGLIMQETQYF
TRBV11-2	TRBJ2-3	-	-	TGTGCCAGCAGCTTGAGTAGCGATACGCAGTATTTT	CASSLSSDTQYF
TRBV6-5	TRBJ2-7	-	-	TGTGCCAGCAGTCCCGAGGGGACTCCGGGCCACGAGCAGTACTTC	CASSPEGTPGHEQYF
TRBV5-6	TRBJ2-2	TRBD1	-	TGTGCCAGCAGCACTCCGACAGGGGGCATCAACGGGGAGCTGTTTTTT	CASSTPTGGINGELFF
TRBV6-5	TRBJ2-2	TRBD2	-	TGTGCCAGCAGTTACTCTAGCGGGAGATTAGACGGGGAGCTGTTTTTT	CASSYSSGRLDGELFF
TRBV2	TRBJ1-1	TRBD1	-	TGTGCCAGCGACAAGGACAGGGAGAGTAGTGAAGCTTTCTTT	CASDKDRESSEAFF
TRBV28	TRBJ2-7	-	-	TGTGCCAGCAGTTTTGGTCCTAGCATCCGGGGCGAGCAGTACTTC	CASSFGPSIRGEQYF
TRBV9	TRBJ2-1	-	-	TGTGCCAGCAGCGTAGTGACAGAAAACAATGAGCAGTTCTTC	CASSVVTENNEQFF
TRBV6-5	TRBJ2-1	-	-	TGTGCCAGCAGTTACGGTAGGGCTGAGCAGTTCTTC	CASSYGRAEQFF
TRBV6-5	TRBJ2-2	-	-	TGTGCCAGCAGTTATGGGGGGCGCGGGGAGCTGTTTTTT	CASSYGGRGELFF
TRBV9	TRBJ1-1	TRBD1	-	TGTGCCAGCAGCGTAGAGGCAGGGGGCATGAACACTGAAGCTTTCTTT	CASSVEAGGMNTEAFF
TRBV27	TRBJ1-1	-	-	TGTGCCAGCAGTTTAATTGTTGGCAGCCCCGTCTCAGCTTTCTTT	CASSLIVGSPVSAFF
TRBV29-1	TRBJ1-3	-	-	TGCAGCGTTGAAGTCTGGTCCGGGTCTGGAAACACCATATATTTT	CSVEVWSGSGNTIYF
TRBV6-1	TRBJ1-6	-	-	TGTGCCAGCAGCAACATCGGTTCACCCCTCCACTTT	CASSNIGSPLHF